The 17 T cell receptor beta chains reported below all come from one sample, sequenced in a study of cytomegalovirus exposure and HLA in healthy donors. Measured with immunoSEQ multiplex PCR; TCRdb has only the in-frame clones, and not every one. Of a few hundred thousand clones listed, just over 90% are singletons. The sequenced sample was PBMCs. Receptors originate from a woman aged 18-30 years in good health and CMV-seronegative.

This sequence joins TRBV4-1 and TRBJ1-2, with D possibly being TRBD1 (5 bases). V was clipped by 1 base and J by 10 bases, with 19 bases between them. CDR1 is MGHRA, CDR2 YSYEKL, per germline. The CDR3 has 15 residues. The CDR3: CASSQVWGQGVSYTF. In nucleotides, the CDR3 is TGCGCCAGCAGCCAAGTTTGGGGTCAGGGTGTCTCCTACACCTTC.

This sequence joins TRBV5-4 and TRBJ1-5, with unresolved D. Germline V lookup: CDR1 SGHNT, CDR2 YYREEE (reference sequence). CDR3 size: 12 residues. The V and J ends lost 5 bases and 3 bases respectively, with 6 bases between them. CDR3 nucleotides: TGTGCCAGCAGTACTCCCAATCAGCCCCAGCATTTT. Translating it yields CASSTPNQPQHF.

The J gene is TRBJ2-7, the V gene TRBV6-5; 8 positions agree with TRBD2. With V trimmed by 5 bases and J by 2 bases, 5 bases remained unmatched. Germline loops: CDR1 MNHEY, CDR2 SVGAGI. The CDR3 is 14 residues long. The CDR3 loop is CASSPGTRAYEQYF. The CDR3 coding sequence is TGTGCCAGCAGTCCAGGGACTAGAGCCTACGAGCAGTACTTC.

This chain connects TRBV30 to TRBJ1-1, with D perhaps matching TRBD1 (5 bases). Germline CDR1 reads GTSNPN; CDR2 reads SVGIG (reference sequence). The CDR3 has 13 residues. Trimming shortened V by 8 bases and J by 2 bases, and 15 bases separated the two germline ends. Here the CDR3 reads CAQNRSPNTEAFF. Written as DNA, the CDR3 is TGTGCCCAGAACAGGTCCCCCAACACTGAAGCTTTCTTT.

This clone has just a few counts. This rearrangement joins TRBV29-1 to TRBJ1-1, with D hard to call. The V end lost 4 bases, the J end lost 0 bases, and 12 bases lay between the germline ends. This CDR3 spans 14 amino acids. From germline, CDR1 is SQVTM and CDR2 ANQGSEA. This chain's CDR3 is CSVVRNFMNTEAFF. The CDR3, as DNA: TGCAGCGTTGTGCGCAATTTCATGAACACTGAAGCTTTCTTT.

The J gene is TRBJ2-7, the V gene TRBV11-2; 7 bases fit TRBD2. The germline V gene encodes CDR1 SGHAT and CDR2 FQNNGV. V gave up 5 bases and J gave up 0 bases; unmatched junction bases: 10. The CDR3 consists of 16 residues. DNA for the CDR3: TGTGCCAGCAGCCAGCCGGGGGGAGGGACCTCCTACGAGCAGTACTTC. Its translation is CASSQPGGGTSYEQYF.

The CDR3: CASSDAGTDKAFF. The DNA for the CDR3 is TGCGCCAGCAGTGACGCCGGGACAGACAAAGCTTTCTTT. The gene calls are TRBV10-1 and TRBJ1-1; 7 bases match TRBD1. From germline, CDR1 is WNHNN and CDR2 SYGVQD (reference sequence). The CDR3 loop spans 13 amino acids. With V trimmed by 3 bases and J by 9 bases, 7 bases remained unmatched.

The chain is built from TRBV14 and TRBJ2-7, with D unresolved. The CDR3 is made up of 13 amino acids. Per the germline V gene, CDR1 is SGHDN and CDR2 is FVKESK. Trimming took 4 bases from V and 4 from J, leaving 11 bases between them. The CDR3 region is CASSPPSRYEQYF. CDR3 in DNA: TGTGCCAGCAGCCCACCCTCCAGGTACGAGCAGTACTTC.

V gene TRBV23-1 combines with J gene TRBJ2-7; D possibly corresponds to TRBD1 (6 bases). TRBV23-1 counts as an open reading frame of uncertain function. This CDR3 has 20 residues. V was trimmed by 2 bases and J by 4 bases, leaving 30 bases between them. CDR3 amino acids: CASSQAHPNQNRVSWYEQYF. CDR3 nucleotides: TGCGCCAGCAGTCAAGCCCACCCTAACCAAAACAGGGTTAGCTGGTACGAGCAGTACTTC.

The chain combines TRBV27 with TRBJ2-1, with D possibly matching TRBD2 (6 bases). The CDR3 extends over 14 amino acids. Per the germline V gene, CDR1 is MNHEY and CDR2 is SMNVEV (reference sequence). The germline V and J ends were trimmed by 4 bases and 4 bases, with 11 bases remaining between them. The CDR3 sequence is CASSSGSGYNEQFF. CDR3 in DNA: TGTGCCAGCAGTTCGGGTAGCGGATACAATGAGCAGTTCTTC.

The chain employs TRBV5-6 and TRBJ1-5; D unclear. CDR1 SGHDT and CDR2 YYEEEE come from the germline V gene. Trimming shortened V by 1 base and J by 2 bases, and 19 bases separated the two germline ends. The CDR3 contains 18 residues. This chain's CDR3 is CASSLCTPPRIRNQPQHF. The DNA for the CDR3 is TGTGCCAGCAGCTTGTGTACCCCCCCCAGGATACGCAATCAGCCCCAGCATTTT.

The genes are TRBV29-1 and TRBJ2-3; 11 bases are a match to TRBD1. The CDR3 is made up of 13 amino acids. V lost 7 bases to trimming and J lost 5 bases; unmatched junction nucleotides: 5. The germline V gene encodes CDR1 SQVTM and CDR2 ANQGSEA. The CDR3 here is CSGRDRGRDTQYF. CDR3 nucleotide sequence: TGCAGCGGACGGGACAGGGGGAGAGATACGCAGTATTTT.

In regard to this clone: Compared with germline, one end of the junction differs, possibly owing to a read error. The chain links TRBV28 to TRBJ2-1; 8 positions match TRBD2. Germline V gene lookup returns CDR1 MDHEN and CDR2 SYDVKM. The CDR3 runs 13 residues. CDR3 coding DNA: TGTGCCAGCAGTTTACCGGGACTAGAGGGTAGTGTCTTC. This encodes CASSLPGLEGSVF.

The V call is TRBV5-1, the J call TRBJ1-1; 8 nucleotides match TRBD1. Germline assignment: CDR1 SGHRS and CDR2 YFSETQ. Trimming removed 4 bases from V and 1 base from J; junction bases left unmatched: 3. The CDR3 consists of 14 residues. CDR3 sequence: CASSPTGENTEAFF. The DNA of the CDR3 is TGCGCCAGCAGCCCGACAGGGGAGAACACTGAAGCTTTCTTT. Full variable domain (rest looked up from reference TRBV5-1 and TRBJ1-1): KAGVTQTPRYLIKTRGQQVTLSCSPISGHRSVSWYQQTPGQGLQFLFEYFSETQRNKGNFPGRFSGRQFSNSRSEMNVSTLELGDSALYLCASSPTGENTEAFFGQGTRLTVV.

This chain uses TRBV18 with TRBJ2-7; tentative D call: TRBD2 (5 bases). Germline CDR1 reads KGHSH; CDR2 reads LQKENI. The CDR3 extends over 15 amino acids. Trimming left V 3 bases short and J 2 bases short, with 14 bases between. CDR3 sequence (DNA): TGTGCCAGCTCACCGACCGGACTCCGTACCTACGAGCAGTACTTC. Encoded protein: CASSPTGLRTYEQYF.

In DNA, the CDR3 is TGTGCCAGCAGTCCATACACCCTTGGGGCCCGGGATGAAAAACTGTTTTTT. Protein: CASSPYTLGARDEKLFF. V gene TRBV27 combines with J gene TRBJ1-4, with D possibly TRBD1 on 5 matching bases. Germline V gene lookup returns CDR1 MNHEY and CDR2 SMNVEV (reference sequence). V lost 5 bases, J lost 6 bases, and 22 bases lay in between. CDR3 length: 17 amino acids.

This rearrangement joins TRBV7-7 to TRBJ2-2, with 10 bases lining up with TRBD2. After removal of 4 bases from V and 6 bases from J, the junction contained 17 bases not matched to a gene. The CDR3 runs 19 residues. Looked up from germline, CDR1 is SSHAT and CDR2 is FNYEAQ (reference sequence). The CDR3 protein is CASSSQLAGVFEVPGELFF. The CDR3, as DNA: TGTGCCAGCAGCTCCCAGCTAGCGGGGGTATTTGAGGTCCCCGGGGAGCTGTTTTTT. The full variable domain, in which reference TRBV7-7 and TRBJ2-2 provide the parts outside the CDR3, is GAGVSQSPRYKVTKRGQDVTLRCDPISSHATLYWYQQALGQGPEFLTYFNYEAQPDKSGLPSDRFSAERPEGSISTLTIQRTEQRDSAMYRCASSSQLAGVFEVPGELFFGEGSRLTVL.